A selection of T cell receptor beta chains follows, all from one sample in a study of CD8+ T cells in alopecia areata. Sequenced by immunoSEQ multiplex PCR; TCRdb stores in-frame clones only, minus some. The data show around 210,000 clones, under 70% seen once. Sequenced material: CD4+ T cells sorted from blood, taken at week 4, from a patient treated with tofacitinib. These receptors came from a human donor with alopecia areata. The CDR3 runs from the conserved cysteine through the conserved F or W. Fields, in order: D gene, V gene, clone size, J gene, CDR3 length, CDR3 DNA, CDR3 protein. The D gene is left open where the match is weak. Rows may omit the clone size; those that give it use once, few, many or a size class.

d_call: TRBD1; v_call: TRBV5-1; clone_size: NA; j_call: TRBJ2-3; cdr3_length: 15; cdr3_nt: TGCGCCAGCAGCCCCTCCCCCGACAGGGCAGATACGCAGTATTTT; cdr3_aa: CASSPSPDRADTQYF
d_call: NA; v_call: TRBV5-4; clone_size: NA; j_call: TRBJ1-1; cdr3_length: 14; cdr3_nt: TGTGCCAGCAGCTTTGGGTTCATGAACACTGAAGCTTTCTTT; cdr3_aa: CASSFGFMNTEAFF
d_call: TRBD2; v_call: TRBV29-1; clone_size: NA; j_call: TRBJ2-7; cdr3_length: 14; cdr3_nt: TGCAGCGTTCAACTAGCGGGGGTGCCCTACGAGCAGTACTTC; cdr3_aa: CSVQLAGVPYEQYF
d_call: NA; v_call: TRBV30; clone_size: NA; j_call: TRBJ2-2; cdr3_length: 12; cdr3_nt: TGTGCCGTCAGTGGGGGAGCCGGGGAGCTGTTTTTT; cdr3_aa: CAVSGGAGELFF
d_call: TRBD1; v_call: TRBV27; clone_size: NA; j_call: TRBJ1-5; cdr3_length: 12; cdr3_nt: TGTGCCAGCAGTGGACAGGGTACGGCCCAGCATTTT; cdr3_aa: CASSGQGTAQHF
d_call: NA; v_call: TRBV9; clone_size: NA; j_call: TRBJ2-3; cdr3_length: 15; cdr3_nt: TGTGCCAGCAGCAACTCCGGGACTGCAGGGGATACGCAGTATTTT; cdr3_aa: CASSNSGTAGDTQYF
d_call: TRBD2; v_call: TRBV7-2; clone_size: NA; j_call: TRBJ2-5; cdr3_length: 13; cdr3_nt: TGTGCCAGCAGCCGGGGACTAGCGGAGACCCAGTACTTC; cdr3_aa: CASSRGLAETQYF
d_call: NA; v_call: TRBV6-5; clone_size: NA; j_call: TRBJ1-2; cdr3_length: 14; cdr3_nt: TGTGCCATCAGTGATCTCGACACCCCAAATGGCTACACCTTC; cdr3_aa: CAISDLDTPNGYTF
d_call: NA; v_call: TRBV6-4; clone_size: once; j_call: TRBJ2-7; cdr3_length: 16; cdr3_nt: TGTGCCAGCAGAAAAGGTTTGAATGAGGCCGCGTACGAGCAGTACTTC; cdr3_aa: CASRKGLNEAAYEQYF
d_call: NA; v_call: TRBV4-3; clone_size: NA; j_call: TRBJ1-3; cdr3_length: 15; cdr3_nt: TGCGCCAGCAGCCTCCAGGGAGGGGGTGGAAACACCATATATTTT; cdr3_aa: CASSLQGGGGNTIYF
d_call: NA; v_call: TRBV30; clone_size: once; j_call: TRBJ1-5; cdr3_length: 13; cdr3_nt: TGTGCCTGGAGCCCCCAAGGTCCGGAGCCCCAGCATTTT; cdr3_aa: CAWSPQGPEPQHF
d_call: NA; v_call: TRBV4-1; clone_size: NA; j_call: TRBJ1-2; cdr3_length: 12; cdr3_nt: TGCGCCAGCAGCCAAGAGTGGGGAGGCTACACCTTC; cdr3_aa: CASSQEWGGYTF
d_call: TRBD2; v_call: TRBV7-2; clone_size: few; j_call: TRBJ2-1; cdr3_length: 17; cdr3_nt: TGTGCCAGCAGCGATCCCGGGGGGACTGCTACATACAATGAGCAGTTCTTC; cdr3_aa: CASSDPGGTATYNEQFF
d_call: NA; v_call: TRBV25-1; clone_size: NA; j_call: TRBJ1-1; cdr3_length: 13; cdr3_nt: TGTGCCAGCAGTGAGGGCAGCGGGACTGAAGCTTTCTTT; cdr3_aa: CASSEGSGTEAFF
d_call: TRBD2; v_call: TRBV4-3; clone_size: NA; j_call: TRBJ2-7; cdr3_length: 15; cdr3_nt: TGCGCCAGCAGCCTCACACTAGCGGGGAACTACGAGCAGTACTTC; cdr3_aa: CASSLTLAGNYEQYF
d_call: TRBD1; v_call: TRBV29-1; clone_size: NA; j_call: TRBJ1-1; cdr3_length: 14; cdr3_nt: TGCAGCGTTAAGACAGGGGCGGAGAACACTGAAGCTTTCTTT; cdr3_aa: CSVKTGAENTEAFF
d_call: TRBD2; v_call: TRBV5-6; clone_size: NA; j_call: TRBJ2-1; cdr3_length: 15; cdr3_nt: TGTGCCAGCAGCTTCCTAGCGGGAACCTACAATGAGCAGTTCTTC; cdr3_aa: CASSFLAGTYNEQFF
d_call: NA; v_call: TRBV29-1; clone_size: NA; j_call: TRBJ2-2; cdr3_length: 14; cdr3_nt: TGCAGCGTTGACTGGGAGCCGAACACCGGGGAGCTGTTTTTT; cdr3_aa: CSVDWEPNTGELFF
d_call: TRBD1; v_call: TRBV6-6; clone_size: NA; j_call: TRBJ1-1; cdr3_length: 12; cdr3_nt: TGTGCCGTGCGACAGGGGCGGACTGAAGCTTTCTTT; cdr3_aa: CAVRQGRTEAFF
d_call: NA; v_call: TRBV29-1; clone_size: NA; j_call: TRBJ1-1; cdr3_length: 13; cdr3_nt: TGCAGCGTGGGCGGACGGTTGAACACTGAAGCTTTCTTT; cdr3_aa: CSVGGRLNTEAFF